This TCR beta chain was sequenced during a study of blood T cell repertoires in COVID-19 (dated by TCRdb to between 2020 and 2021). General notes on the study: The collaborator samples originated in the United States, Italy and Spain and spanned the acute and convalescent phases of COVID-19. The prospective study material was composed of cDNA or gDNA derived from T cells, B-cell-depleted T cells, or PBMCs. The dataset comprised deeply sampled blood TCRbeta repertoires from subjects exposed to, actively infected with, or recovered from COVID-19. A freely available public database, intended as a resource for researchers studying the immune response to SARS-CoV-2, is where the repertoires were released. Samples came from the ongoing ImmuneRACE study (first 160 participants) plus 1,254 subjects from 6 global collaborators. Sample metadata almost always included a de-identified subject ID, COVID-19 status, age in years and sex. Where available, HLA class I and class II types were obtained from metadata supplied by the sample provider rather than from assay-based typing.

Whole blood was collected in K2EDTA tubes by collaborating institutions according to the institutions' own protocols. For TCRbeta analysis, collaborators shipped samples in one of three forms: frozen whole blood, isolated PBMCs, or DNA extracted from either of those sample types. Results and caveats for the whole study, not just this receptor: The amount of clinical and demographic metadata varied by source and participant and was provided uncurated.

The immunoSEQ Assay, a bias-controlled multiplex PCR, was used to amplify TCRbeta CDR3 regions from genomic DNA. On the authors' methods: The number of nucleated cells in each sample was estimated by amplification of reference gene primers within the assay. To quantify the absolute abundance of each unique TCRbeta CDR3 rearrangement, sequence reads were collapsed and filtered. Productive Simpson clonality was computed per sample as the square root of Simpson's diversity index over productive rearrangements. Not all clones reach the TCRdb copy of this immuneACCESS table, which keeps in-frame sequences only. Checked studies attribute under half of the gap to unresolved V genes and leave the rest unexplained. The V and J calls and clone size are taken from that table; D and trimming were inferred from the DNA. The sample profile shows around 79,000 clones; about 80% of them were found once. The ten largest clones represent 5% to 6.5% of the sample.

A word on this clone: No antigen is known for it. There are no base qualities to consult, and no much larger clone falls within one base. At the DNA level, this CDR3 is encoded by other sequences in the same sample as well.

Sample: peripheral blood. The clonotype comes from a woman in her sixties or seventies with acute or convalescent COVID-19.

CDR3 reads: CASSPGQGRQPQHF. The bases are TGTGCCAGCTCACCAGGCCAGGGCAGACAGCCCCAGCATTTT. This receptor chain uses TRBV18 and TRBJ1-5; the D segment could be TRBD1, given 5 matching bases. Looking up the germline V gene yields CDR1 KGHSH and CDR2 LQKENI. The CDR3 measures 14 amino acids from cysteine to phenylalanine. Only CDR3 DNA is held: 42 bases, read in frame from base 1. V drops 2 bases and J drops 7 bases, leaving 12 bases in between. Where the CDR3 stops, the reference TRBV18 and TRBJ1-5 genes take over; the full variable domain is NAGVMQNPRHLVRRRGQEARLRCSPMKGHSHVYWYRQLPEEGLKFMVYLQKENIIDESGMPKERFSAEFPKEGPSILRIQQVVRGDSAAYFCASSPGQGRQPQHFGDGTRLSIL.